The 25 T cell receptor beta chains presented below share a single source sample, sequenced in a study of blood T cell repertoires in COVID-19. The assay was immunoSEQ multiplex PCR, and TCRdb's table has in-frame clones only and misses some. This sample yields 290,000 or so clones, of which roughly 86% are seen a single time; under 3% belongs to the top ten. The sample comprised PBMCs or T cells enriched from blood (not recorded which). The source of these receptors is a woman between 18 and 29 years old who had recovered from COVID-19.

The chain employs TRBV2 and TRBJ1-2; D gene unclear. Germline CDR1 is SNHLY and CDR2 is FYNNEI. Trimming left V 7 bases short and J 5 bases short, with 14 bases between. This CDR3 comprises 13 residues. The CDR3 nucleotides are TGTGCCAGCACCGATCTCGGACTGTATGGCTACACCTTC. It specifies CASTDLGLYGYTF.

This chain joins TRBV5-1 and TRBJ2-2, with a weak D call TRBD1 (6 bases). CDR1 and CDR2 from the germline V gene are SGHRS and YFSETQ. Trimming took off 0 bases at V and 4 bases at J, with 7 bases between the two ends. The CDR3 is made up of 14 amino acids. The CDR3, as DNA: TGCGCCAGCAGCTTGGAGGGGGTCACCGGGGAGCTGTTTTTT. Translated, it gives CASSLEGVTGELFF. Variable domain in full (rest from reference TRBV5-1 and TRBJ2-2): KAGVTQTPRYLIKTRGQQVTLSCSPISGHRSVSWYQQTPGQGLQFLFEYFSETQRNKGNFPGRFSGRQFSNSRSEMNVSTLELGDSALYLCASSLEGVTGELFFGEGSRLTVL.

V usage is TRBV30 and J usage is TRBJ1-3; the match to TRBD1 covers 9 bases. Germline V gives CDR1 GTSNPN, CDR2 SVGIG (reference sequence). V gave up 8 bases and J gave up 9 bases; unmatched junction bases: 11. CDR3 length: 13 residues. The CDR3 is CAAEPGQGVTIYF. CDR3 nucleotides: TGTGCCGCCGAACCGGGACAGGGTGTCACCATATATTTT.

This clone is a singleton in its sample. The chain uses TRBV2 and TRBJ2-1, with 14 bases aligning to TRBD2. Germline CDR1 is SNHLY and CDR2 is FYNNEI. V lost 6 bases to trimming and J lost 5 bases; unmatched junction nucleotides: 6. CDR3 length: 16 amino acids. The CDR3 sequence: CASSVPGLAGDNEQFF. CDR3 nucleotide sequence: TGTGCCAGCAGCGTACCGGGACTAGCGGGAGACAATGAGCAGTTCTTC.

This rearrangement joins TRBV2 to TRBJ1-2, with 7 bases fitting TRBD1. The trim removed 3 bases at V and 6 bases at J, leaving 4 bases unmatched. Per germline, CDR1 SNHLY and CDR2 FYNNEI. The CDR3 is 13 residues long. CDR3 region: CASSERQGDGYTF. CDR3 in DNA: TGTGCCAGCAGTGAGCGACAGGGAGATGGCTACACCTTC.

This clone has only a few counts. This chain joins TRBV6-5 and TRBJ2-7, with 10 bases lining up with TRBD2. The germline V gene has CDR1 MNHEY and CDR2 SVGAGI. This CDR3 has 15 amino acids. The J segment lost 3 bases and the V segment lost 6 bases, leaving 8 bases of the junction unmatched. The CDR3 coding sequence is TGTGCCAGCAGACCTGGACTAGCGGAGTTCTACGAGCAGTACTTC. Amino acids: CASRPGLAEFYEQYF.

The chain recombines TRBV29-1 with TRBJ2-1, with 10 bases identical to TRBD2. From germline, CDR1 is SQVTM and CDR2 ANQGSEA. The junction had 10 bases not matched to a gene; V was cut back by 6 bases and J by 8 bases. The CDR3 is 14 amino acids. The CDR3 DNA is TGCAGCGTCGGATGGACTAGCGGACGCGATGAGCAGTTCTTC. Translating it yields CSVGWTSGRDEQFF.

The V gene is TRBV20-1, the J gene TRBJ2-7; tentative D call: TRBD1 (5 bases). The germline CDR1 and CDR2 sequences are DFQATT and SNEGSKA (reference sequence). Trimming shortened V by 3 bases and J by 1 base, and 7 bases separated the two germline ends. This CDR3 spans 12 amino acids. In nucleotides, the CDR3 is TGCAGTGCTAGTAAGGGGTCCTACGAGCAGTACTTC. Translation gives CSASKGSYEQYF.

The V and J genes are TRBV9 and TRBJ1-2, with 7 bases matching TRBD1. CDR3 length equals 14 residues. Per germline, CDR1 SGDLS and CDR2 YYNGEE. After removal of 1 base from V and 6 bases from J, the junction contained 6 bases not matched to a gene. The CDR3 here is CASSVTGALDGYTF. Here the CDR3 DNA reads TGTGCCAGCAGCGTAACAGGGGCGCTTGATGGCTACACCTTC.

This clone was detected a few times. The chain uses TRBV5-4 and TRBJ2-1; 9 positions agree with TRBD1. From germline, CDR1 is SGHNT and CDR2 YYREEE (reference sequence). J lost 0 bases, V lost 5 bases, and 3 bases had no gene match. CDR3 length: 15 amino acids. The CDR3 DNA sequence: TGTGCCAGCAGGACGGACAGGGGCTCCTACAATGAGCAGTTCTTC. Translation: CASRTDRGSYNEQFF.

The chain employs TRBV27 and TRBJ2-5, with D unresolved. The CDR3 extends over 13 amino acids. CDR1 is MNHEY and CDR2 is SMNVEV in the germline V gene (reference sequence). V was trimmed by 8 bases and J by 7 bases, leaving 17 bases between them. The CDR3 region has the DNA TGTGCCAGCGCCTCTGACATTCTGGGGACCCAGTACTTC. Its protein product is CASASDILGTQYF.

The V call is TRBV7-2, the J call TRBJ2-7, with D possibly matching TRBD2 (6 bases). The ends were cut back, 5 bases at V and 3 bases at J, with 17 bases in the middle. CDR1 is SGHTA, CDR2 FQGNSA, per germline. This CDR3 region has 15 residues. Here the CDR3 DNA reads TGTGCCAGCAGCCCTGTGGCCGCGGGGAACTACGAGCAGTACTTC. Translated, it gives CASSPVAAGNYEQYF.

The CDR3 protein is CASSYDRQALSYTF. Written as DNA, the CDR3 is TGTGCCAGCAGTTACGACAGACAGGCACTGAGCTACACCTTC. The chain recombines TRBV6-5 with TRBJ1-2; D possibly corresponds to TRBD1 (6 bases). This CDR3 has 14 residues. The V and J ends lost 2 bases and 9 bases respectively, with 16 bases between them. Germline assignment: CDR1 MNHEY and CDR2 SVGAGI.

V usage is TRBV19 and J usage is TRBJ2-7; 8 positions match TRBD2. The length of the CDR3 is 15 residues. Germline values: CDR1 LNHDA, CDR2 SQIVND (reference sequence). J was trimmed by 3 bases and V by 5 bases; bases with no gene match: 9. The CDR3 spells CASSFWSGGNYEQYF. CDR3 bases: TGTGCCAGTAGTTTTTGGAGCGGGGGAAACTACGAGCAGTACTTC.

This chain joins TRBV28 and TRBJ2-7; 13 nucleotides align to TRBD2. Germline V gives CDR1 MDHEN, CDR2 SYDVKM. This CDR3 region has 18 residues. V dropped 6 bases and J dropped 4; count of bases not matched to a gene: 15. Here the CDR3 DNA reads TGTGCCAGCAGCCCCCACCCCTGGACTAGCGGGAGTTCATACGAGCAGTACTTC. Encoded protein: CASSPHPWTSGSSYEQYF.

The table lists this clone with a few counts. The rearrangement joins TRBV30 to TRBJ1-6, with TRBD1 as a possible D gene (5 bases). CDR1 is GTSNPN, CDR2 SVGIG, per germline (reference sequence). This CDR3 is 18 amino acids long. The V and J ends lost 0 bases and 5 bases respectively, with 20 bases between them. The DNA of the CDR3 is TGTGCCTGGAGTGTACCCCGGGGCGGGACTATGGATAATTCACCCCTCCACTTT. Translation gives CAWSVPRGGTMDNSPLHF.

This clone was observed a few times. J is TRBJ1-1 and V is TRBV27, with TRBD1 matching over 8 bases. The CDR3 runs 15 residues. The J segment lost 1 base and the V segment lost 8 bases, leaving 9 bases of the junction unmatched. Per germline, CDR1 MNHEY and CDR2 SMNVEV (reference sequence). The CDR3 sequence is CASCRGPSPNTEAFF. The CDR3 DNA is TGTGCCAGCTGCAGGGGGCCATCCCCGAACACTGAAGCTTTCTTT.

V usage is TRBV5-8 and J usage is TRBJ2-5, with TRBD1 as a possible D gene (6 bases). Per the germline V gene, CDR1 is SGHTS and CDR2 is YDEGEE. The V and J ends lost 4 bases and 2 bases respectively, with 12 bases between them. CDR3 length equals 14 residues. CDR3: CASSSDRSQETQYF. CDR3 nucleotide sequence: TGTGCCAGCAGCAGTGACAGGAGTCAAGAGACCCAGTACTTC.

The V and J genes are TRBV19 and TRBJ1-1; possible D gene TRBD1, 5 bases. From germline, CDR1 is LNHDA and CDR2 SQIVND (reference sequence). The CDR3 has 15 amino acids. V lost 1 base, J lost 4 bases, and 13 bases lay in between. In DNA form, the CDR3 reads TGTGCCAGTAGTATAGTGGCGGGGGAGGGCACTGAAGCTTTCTTT. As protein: CASSIVAGEGTEAFF.

As DNA, the CDR3 is TGTGCCACCAGCAGAGATCAGGGTGTTAATTCACCCCTCCACTTT. This translates into CATSRDQGVNSPLHF. V gene TRBV15 combines with J gene TRBJ1-6; perhaps TRBD1 as D (5 bases). V lost 0 bases to trimming and J lost 6 bases, with 9 bases between them. The CDR3 is 15 amino acids. The germline V gene has CDR1 LNHNV and CDR2 YYDKDF (reference sequence).

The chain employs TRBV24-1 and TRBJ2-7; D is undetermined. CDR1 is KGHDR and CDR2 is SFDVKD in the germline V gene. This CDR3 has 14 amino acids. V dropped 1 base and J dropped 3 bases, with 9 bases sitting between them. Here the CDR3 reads CATSDFHRDYEQYF. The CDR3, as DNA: TGTGCCACCAGTGATTTCCACAGAGACTACGAGCAGTACTTC.

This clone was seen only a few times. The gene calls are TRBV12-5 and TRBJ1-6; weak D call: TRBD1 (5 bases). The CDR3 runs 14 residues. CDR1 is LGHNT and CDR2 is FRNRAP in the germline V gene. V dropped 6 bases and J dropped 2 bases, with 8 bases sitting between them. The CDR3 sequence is CASGPGTYNSPLHF. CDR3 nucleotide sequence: TGTGCTAGTGGGCCAGGGACCTATAATTCACCCCTCCACTTT.

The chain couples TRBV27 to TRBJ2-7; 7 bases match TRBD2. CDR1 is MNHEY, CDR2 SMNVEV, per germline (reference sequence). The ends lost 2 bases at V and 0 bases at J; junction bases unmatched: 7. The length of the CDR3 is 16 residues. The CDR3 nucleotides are TGTGCCAGCAGTTTAGGAGGGGACTACGCCTCCTACGAGCAGTACTTC. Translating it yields CASSLGGDYASYEQYF.

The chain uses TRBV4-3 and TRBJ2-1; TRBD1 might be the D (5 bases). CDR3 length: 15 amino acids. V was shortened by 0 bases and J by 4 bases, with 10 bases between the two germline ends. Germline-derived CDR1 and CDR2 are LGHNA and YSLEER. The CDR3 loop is CASSQDRAYYNEQFF. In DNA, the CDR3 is TGCGCCAGCAGCCAAGACAGGGCTTATTACAATGAGCAGTTCTTC.

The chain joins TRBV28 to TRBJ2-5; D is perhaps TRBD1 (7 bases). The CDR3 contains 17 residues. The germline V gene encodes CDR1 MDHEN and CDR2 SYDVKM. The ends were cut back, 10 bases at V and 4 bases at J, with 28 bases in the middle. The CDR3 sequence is CATVNRRNRGGGETQYF. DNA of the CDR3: TGTGCCACCGTTAACCGAAGAAACAGGGGAGGAGGAGAGACCCAGTACTTC.